This T cell receptor (beta chain) was identified in a study of a mutant IDH1 vaccine in newly diagnosed glioma. Study-wide background: At weeks 1, 3, 5, 7, 11, 15, 19 and 23, patients received a vaccination, eight in all. Earlier treatment was radiotherapy, temozolomide, or both, with most getting both.

Assay: immunoSEQ multiplex PCR; the TCRdb copy retains only in-frame clones and omits some. The repertoire holds 50,000 or so clones, with over 75% as singletons. Findings of the study overall: Approximately 93% of patients showed vaccine-induced immune responses across multiple MHC alleles.

The time point here: week 11, during vaccination. A single vaccine dose contained 300 ug of mutant IDH1 20-mer peptide, and topical imiquimod was used with it. New astrocytomas of WHO grade 3 or 4 that were IDH1-mutant and ATRX-lost were found in the donors. CDR3 size: 16 residues. The V and J ends lost 0 bases and 2 bases respectively, with 13 bases between them. Germline V gene data show CDR1 as LNHNV and CDR2 as YYDKDF (reference sequence). Details on this clone: The antigen remains undetermined.

The starting material was PBMCs, obtained from a glioma patient whose treatment included an IDH1 peptide vaccine. V usage is TRBV15 and J usage is TRBJ1-1; D call uncertain. The sequence came from a man aged 45-65 years with glioma. This CDR3 is CATSRDGGRSNTEAFF. In DNA form, the CDR3 reads TGTGCCACCAGCAGAGATGGAGGCAGGTCTAACACTGAAGCTTTCTTT.